This is a list of T cell receptor beta chains from one sample in a study of cytomegalovirus exposure and HLA in healthy donors. Assay: immunoSEQ multiplex PCR; the TCRdb copy retains only in-frame clones and omits some. The sample carries roughly 160,000 clones, around 73% recorded once. Sequencing input: PBMCs. These receptors came from a young woman in good health and CMV-seropositive. Both conserved end residues are part of each CDR3. D genes are given only for firm matches. Clone size is stated in some rows and not others, as once, few, many or a class when expanded.

>TRBJ2-1|TRBV28|12|few|-
TGTGCCAGCAGTTTAACTGGCAATGAGCAGTTCTTC
CASSLTGNEQFF
>TRBJ1-2|TRBV7-3|14|-|-
TGTGCCAGCAGCTTAAAGCGGGGGGCGCGGGGCTACACCTTC
CASSLKRGARGYTF
>TRBJ2-1|TRBV12-5|13|-|-
TGTGCTAGTGGTCCCCGACTGGGAGGTGAGCAGTTCTTC
CASGPRLGGEQFF
>TRBJ2-7|TRBV4-3|17|-|TRBD1
TGCGCCAGCAGCCAAGCCCTACTGACAGGGAGCTCCTACGAGCAGTACTTC
CASSQALLTGSSYEQYF
>TRBJ1-5|TRBV7-6|17|-|-
TGTGCCAGCAGCTTAGATTCGGGGCGGGGTAGCAATCAGCCCCAGCATTTT
CASSLDSGRGSNQPQHF
>TRBJ2-1|TRBV7-3|14|-|TRBD1
TGTGCCAGCTCTCCTCCGGGACAGGGGAGTGAGCAGTTCTTC
CASSPPGQGSEQFF
>TRBJ2-7|TRBV4-2|15|-|TRBD1
TGTGCCAGCAGCCAAGACCTGACAGGGTCAGGTAAGCAGTACTTC
CASSQDLTGSGKQYF
>TRBJ2-7|TRBV25-1|18|-|-
TGTGCCAGCAGCGGACTCAGCAATTACAGTGTAGGTTCCTACGAGCAGTACTTC
CASSGLSNYSVGSYEQYF
>TRBJ1-1|TRBV6-6|13|-|TRBD1
TGTGCCAGCAGTTACTTGGACAGGGGGGAAGCTTTCTTT
CASSYLDRGEAFF
>TRBJ1-1|TRBV7-2|14|-|TRBD1
TGTGCCAGCATCTTACGGACAGGGCGGCCTGAAGCTTTCTTT
CASILRTGRPEAFF
>TRBJ2-7|TRBV7-9|15|-|-
TGTGCCAGCAGTGCCCGACAGGAGAGCTCCTACGAGCAGTACTTC
CASSARQESSYEQYF
>TRBJ1-2|TRBV12-5|15|-|-
TGTGCTAGTGGTTTGGAAGGTGGCGGTCCCTATGGCTACACCTTC
CASGLEGGGPYGYTF
>TRBJ1-5|TRBV28|15|-|-
TGTGCCAGCAGGTACTCAGGGGCAGGCAATCAGCCCCAGCATTTT
CASRYSGAGNQPQHF
>TRBJ2-5|TRBV15|16|few|-
TGTGCCACCAGCAGGCAGGGCGCGAGAAGGGGAGAGACCCAGTACTTC
CATSRQGARRGETQYF
>TRBJ2-3|TRBV5-4|16|-|TRBD2
TGTGCCAGCAGCTTGGAGCTAGCGGGTAGCACAGATACGCAGTATTTT
CASSLELAGSTDTQYF
>TRBJ2-5|TRBV5-4|16|-|TRBD2
TGTGCCAGCAGCTTGTGGGCTAGCGGGGGCCAAGAGACCCAGTACTTC
CASSLWASGGQETQYF
>TRBJ1-4|TRBV15|16|-|-
TGTGCCACCAGCAGAGAAGTGGGCAGGAACAATGAAAAACTGTTTTTT
CATSREVGRNNEKLFF
>TRBJ1-5|TRBV30|13|few|-
TGTGCCTGGAGTGCAGGATTCAATCAGCCCCAGCATTTT
CAWSAGFNQPQHF
>TRBJ1-5|TRBV7-9|17|-|-
TGTGCCAGCAGCTTAGGGGATCAGGGCCCCATAAATCAGCCCCAGCATTTT
CASSLGDQGPINQPQHF
>TRBJ1-1|TRBV7-9|12|-|-
TGTGCCAGCAGCTTAGCTCAGGGGCAAGCTTTCTTT
CASSLAQGQAFF
>TRBJ1-1|TRBV29-1|14|-|-
TGCAGCGTCGGACGAAGAGGGGGTCACACTGAAGCTTTCTTT
CSVGRRGGHTEAFF
>TRBJ2-1|TRBV7-3|13|-|TRBD1
TGTGCCAGCAGCTCAACAGGGGTTGGTGAGCAGTTCTTC
CASSSTGVGEQFF
>TRBJ1-1|TRBV25-1|16|-|-
TGTGCCAGCAGTGAAACGGCAGGCGTGGGGAACACTGAAGCTTTCTTT
CASSETAGVGNTEAFF
>TRBJ1-2|TRBV7-2|16|-|TRBD1
TGTGCCAGCAGCTTAGAGAGTAACAGGGGGGAGGGTGGCTACACCTTC
CASSLESNRGEGGYTF
>TRBJ1-1|TRBV6-5|14|few|-
TGTGCCAGCAGTTACGGAGGGACCTACACTGAAGCTTTCTTT
CASSYGGTYTEAFF
>TRBJ1-1|TRBV6-4|14|-|-
TGTGCCAGCAGTGACTCTGAGGAAAACACTGAAGCTTTCTTT
CASSDSEENTEAFF
>TRBJ1-6|TRBV6-5|14|-|-
TGTGCCAGCAGTTACCAGGATTTCAATTCACCCCTCCACTTT
CASSYQDFNSPLHF
>TRBJ1-5|TRBV7-8|14|-|-
TGTGCCAGCAGCGGAAGAGGTAGCAATCAGCCCCAGCATTTT
CASSGRGSNQPQHF
>TRBJ2-5|TRBV11-3|15|-|-
TGTGCCAGCAGCCGGGGAGGAGGGGTCCAAGAGACCCAGTACTTC
CASSRGGGVQETQYF
>TRBJ2-1|TRBV2|11|-|-
TGTGCCAGCACGGGATACAATGAGCAGTTCTTC
CASTGYNEQFF
>TRBJ1-6|TRBV6-1|13|once|-
TGTGCCAGCAGTTCCGGGGAGACAATTCCCCTCCACTTT
CASSSGETIPLHF
>TRBJ2-7|TRBV7-7|14|-|TRBD1
TGTGCTAGCAGCCCCGGACAGGGAACCTACGAGCAGTACTTC
CASSPGQGTYEQYF
>TRBJ1-2|TRBV6-1|13|-|-
TGTGCCAGCAGTGTTAGCGGAGACTATGGCTACACCTTC
CASSVSGDYGYTF
>TRBJ1-5|TRBV7-2|13|-|-
TGTGCCAGCAGTACACAGGGCAATCAGCCCCAGCATTTT
CASSTQGNQPQHF
>TRBJ2-1|TRBV4-2|14|-|-
TGTGCCAGCAGCCAAGGCCCGGGATCCAATGAGCAGTTCTTC
CASSQGPGSNEQFF
>TRBJ1-4|TRBV7-9|17|-|TRBD1
TGTGCCAGCAGCTCACCGGACAGGGCGGCACCTAATGAAAAACTGTTTTTT
CASSSPDRAAPNEKLFF
>TRBJ1-1|TRBV9|17|-|TRBD1
TGTGCCAGCAGCCTTCGAGTAGGGGGCGCGGGAATCACTGAAGCTTTCTTT
CASSLRVGGAGITEAFF
>TRBJ1-2|TRBV10-3|15|-|TRBD1
TGTGCCATCAGCTTGATGACAGGGGAAAACTATGGCTACACCTTC
CAISLMTGENYGYTF
>TRBJ2-1|TRBV4-3|15|-|-
TGCGCCAGCAGCCAAGAGGCAAGCTCCTACAATGAGCAGTTCTTC
CASSQEASSYNEQFF
>TRBJ2-7|TRBV28|14|-|TRBD1
TGTGCCAGCAGTTTATTACCGGGACAGTACGAGCAGTACTTC
CASSLLPGQYEQYF
>TRBJ2-4|TRBV6-5|15|few|-
TGTGCCAGCACTCCCCGGCGGGACAGAAAAAACATTCAGTACTTC
CASTPRRDRKNIQYF
>TRBJ2-7|TRBV11-2|14|few|TRBD1
TGTGCCAGCAGCTCACAGGGGGCCTTCTACGAGCAGTACTTC
CASSSQGAFYEQYF
>TRBJ1-1|TRBV12-1|14|-|-
TGTGCCAGCAGCTTTTCGGCAGCCGGGTCTGAAGCTTTCTTT
CASSFSAAGSEAFF
>TRBJ2-1|TRBV5-1|13|few|-
TGCGCCAGCAGCTTTGCTACGTACAATGAGCAGTTCTTC
CASSFATYNEQFF
>TRBJ2-3|TRBV5-4|16|-|TRBD2
TGTGCCAGCAGCTCAGAACTAGCGGGGGCAGGAGATACGCAGTATTTT
CASSSELAGAGDTQYF
>TRBJ2-2|TRBV5-4|18|-|TRBD2
TGTGCCAGCAGCTTGAATCCTAGCGGGGGGCCAAACACCGGGGAGCTGTTTTTT
CASSLNPSGGPNTGELFF
>TRBJ2-1|TRBV14|17|-|TRBD2
TGTGCCAGCAGCCAAGGTGCTAGGACTAGCGGGGACAATGAGCAGTTCTTC
CASSQGARTSGDNEQFF
>TRBJ1-3|TRBV2|12|-|-
TGTGCCAGCAGTGCTGCGGGAAACACCATATATTTT
CASSAAGNTIYF
>TRBJ1-3|TRBV30|12|-|-
TGTGCCTGGAGTTTAGCTGGAAACACCATATATTTT
CAWSLAGNTIYF
>TRBJ1-4|TRBV19|15|few|TRBD1
TGTGCCAGTACCCCCAGGGACAGGGGTAACGAAAAACTGTTTTTT
CASTPRDRGNEKLFF
>TRBJ2-3|TRBV19|13|few|-
TGTGCCAGTAGTATGGTCAGGGGAGATACGCAGTATTTT
CASSMVRGDTQYF